Below are 24 T cell receptor beta chains sequenced from a single sample in a study of CD8+ T cells in alopecia areata. Treatment in this sample: oral pan-JAK inhibitor, 5-10 mg twice daily. Isolated RNA was reverse transcribed into cDNA used as the sequencing template. Profiling relied on immunoSEQ multiplex PCR, and the TCRdb table lists in-frame clones only, not all of them. The table records 130,000 to 150,000 clones, roughly 82% of them present only once. The sequenced sample was CD8+ T cells sorted from blood, obtained at week 4, from a patient treated with tofacitinib. The source is a human donor with alopecia areata.

The rearrangement uses TRBV7-9 and TRBJ1-2; 8 positions agree with TRBD1. The V segment lost 3 bases and the J segment 6 bases; nucleotides outside the gene matches: 6. This CDR3 has 14 residues. Per the germline V gene, CDR1 is SEHNR and CDR2 is FQNEAQ (reference sequence). Here the CDR3 reads CASSLTDRADGYTF. Written as DNA, the CDR3 is TGTGCCAGCAGCTTGACGGACAGGGCGGATGGCTACACCTTC.

The V gene is TRBV19, the J gene TRBJ2-2; D tentatively fits TRBD1 or TRBD2 (5 bases each). V was trimmed by 2 bases and J by 0 bases, leaving 13 bases between them. CDR3 size: 17 residues. CDR1 and CDR2 from the germline V gene are LNHDA and SQIVND (reference sequence). DNA for the CDR3: TGTGCCAGTAGTATACCCCGGGACCTCGCGAACACCGGGGAGCTGTTTTTT. This encodes CASSIPRDLANTGELFF.

This CDR3 is CASSLAPGTSGGSPSTDTQYF. CDR3 nucleotides: TGTGCCAGCAGCTTAGCACCCGGGACTAGCGGGGGGTCCCCTAGCACAGATACGCAGTATTTT. The chain joins TRBV7-8 to TRBJ2-3; the match to TRBD2 covers 15 bases. This CDR3 contains 21 residues. V shed 0 bases, J shed 0 bases, and the junction held 10 bases outside the gene matches. Germline assignment: CDR1 SGHVS and CDR2 FQNEAQ.

The CDR3 DNA is TGTGCCAGCAGCTTAGGACAGGGGGCGGCAGAGACCCAGTACTTC. Residues: CASSLGQGAAETQYF. V is TRBV13 and J is TRBJ2-5, with TRBD1 matching over 9 bases. Germline V gene lookup returns CDR1 PRHDT and CDR2 FYEKMQ (reference sequence). The CDR3 runs to 15 residues. With 0 bases clipped from V and 4 bases from J, the junction kept 3 bases outside the gene matches.

The chain couples TRBV27 to TRBJ2-5, with D perhaps given as TRBD1 or TRBD2 (5 bases each). CDR1 MNHEY and CDR2 SMNVEV come from the germline V gene (reference sequence). Trimming pared 7 bases from V and 3 bases from J, leaving 21 bases between. The CDR3 runs 16 residues. In nucleotides, the CDR3 is TGTGCCAGCAAAGGTTGGGGGTCCGAGCAAAAAGAGACCCAGTACTTC. It yields the protein CASKGWGSEQKETQYF.

The chain is built from TRBV5-4 and TRBJ2-7, with 8 bases matching TRBD1. Germline values: CDR1 SGHNT, CDR2 YYREEE (reference sequence). This CDR3 is 15 amino acids long. With 4 bases clipped from V and 2 bases from J, the junction kept 8 bases outside the gene matches. This CDR3 is CASSRLGTGAYEQYF. The CDR3 bases are TGTGCCAGCAGCCGACTAGGGACAGGAGCCTACGAGCAGTACTTC.

V is TRBV4-1 and J is TRBJ2-3; TRBD2 aligns across 9 bases. The CDR3 sequence is 17 residues long. Germline V gene data show CDR1 as MGHRA and CDR2 as YSYEKL. The ends lost 3 bases at V and 0 bases at J; junction bases unmatched: 7. CDR3 sequence reads: CASSHRAGGTSTDTQYF. The CDR3 DNA follows: TGCGCCAGCAGCCACCGAGCGGGGGGCACGAGCACAGATACGCAGTATTTT.

The V gene is TRBV5-1, the J gene TRBJ1-1, with D maybe TRBD1 (6 bases). CDR1 SGHRS and CDR2 YFSETQ come from the germline V gene. V lost 3 bases and J lost 5, with 26 bases in between. This CDR3 is 18 amino acids long. CDR3 nucleotide sequence: TGCGCCAGCAGCTACGGAATCCGACAGGCCACAACGAATACTGAAGCTTTCTTT. Encoded protein: CASSYGIRQATTNTEAFF.

This clone was picked up one time. The chain joins TRBV27 to TRBJ2-7; tentatively, D is TRBD1 (5 bases). This CDR3 is 14 amino acids long. V was shortened by 0 bases and J by 5 bases, with 11 bases between the two germline ends. Germline CDR1 is MNHEY and CDR2 is SMNVEV (reference sequence). The CDR3 nucleotides are TGTGCCAGCAGTTTATCGGCAGGGTACCACGAGCAGTACTTC. Residues: CASSLSAGYHEQYF.

V and J are TRBV5-1 and TRBJ2-7; D possibly corresponds to TRBD1 (6 bases). V shed 0 bases and J shed 3 bases, with 13 bases lying between them. The length of the CDR3 is 15 residues. Germline lookup yields CDR1 SGHRS and CDR2 YFSETQ. The CDR3 sequence is CASSLGAGDHYEQYF. The CDR3 DNA is TGCGCCAGCAGCTTGGGGGCAGGGGATCACTACGAGCAGTACTTC.

J is TRBJ2-7 and V is TRBV7-6; 10 bases map to TRBD1. The CDR3 extends over 14 amino acids. Germline V CDR1 and CDR2: SGHVS, FNYEAQ. V lost 5 bases, J lost 7 bases, and 8 bases stayed unmatched. The CDR3 loop is CASSRGQGVGEQYF. Here the CDR3 DNA reads TGTGCCAGCAGCCGTGGACAGGGGGTTGGTGAGCAGTACTTC.

The chain combines TRBV11-2 with TRBJ2-5; weak D call: TRBD1 (6 bases). This CDR3 spans 13 amino acids. Trimming removed 2 bases from V and 2 bases from J, with 6 bases in between. Germline loops: CDR1 SGHAT, CDR2 FQNNGV. The CDR3 DNA is TGTGCCAGCAGCTTAAGGGGGCAAGAGACCCAGTACTTC. Protein: CASSLRGQETQYF.

This sequence joins TRBV4-3 and TRBJ2-7; 9 bases fit TRBD2. The V segment lost 0 bases and the J segment 3 bases; nucleotides outside the gene matches: 6. The CDR3 runs to 16 residues. Germline assignment: CDR1 LGHNA and CDR2 YSLEER. CDR3 residues: CASSQDRIAGVYEQYF. Written as DNA, the CDR3 is TGCGCCAGCAGCCAAGATAGGATAGCGGGGGTCTACGAGCAGTACTTC.

This clone was recorded a few times. The chain has TRBV7-9 and TRBJ1-1; D is ambiguous. The CDR3 extends over 12 amino acids. Trimming took off 6 bases at V and 8 bases at J, with 13 bases between the two ends. Germline V lookup: CDR1 SEHNR, CDR2 FQNEAQ (reference sequence). CDR3 DNA sequence: TGTGCCAGCAGGGTGGTCGGATGGGAAGCTTTCTTT. Amino acid sequence: CASRVVGWEAFF. The variable domain in full, with the rest retrieved from reference TRBV7-9 and TRBJ1-1, is DTGVSQNPRHKITKRGQNVTFRCDPISEHNRLYWYRQTLGQGPEFLTYFQNEAQLEKSRLLSDRFSAERPKGSFSTLEIQRTEQGDSAMYLCASRVVGWEAFFGQGTRLTVV.

The DNA for the CDR3 is TGTGCCAGCAGCTCCCCGTCCGGGACAGAGTACGAGCAGTACTTC. This codes for CASSSPSGTEYEQYF. The chain employs TRBV7-2 and TRBJ2-7; 7 nucleotides agree with TRBD1. CDR1 and CDR2 (germline): SGHTA, FQGNSA. This CDR3 has 15 amino acids. V was clipped by 4 bases and J by 4 bases; unmatched bases: 10.

V is TRBV7-2 and J is TRBJ2-7; 9 positions match TRBD2. This CDR3 is built from 15 residues. Germline trimming cut 4 bases from V and 7 bases from J; bases unmatched to any gene: 11. Germline V gene lookup returns CDR1 SGHTA and CDR2 FQGNSA. The CDR3 here is CASSSAIAGVSEQYF. The CDR3 nucleotides read TGTGCCAGCAGCTCGGCTATAGCGGGGGTGAGTGAGCAGTACTTC. Full variable domain (remainder filled in from reference TRBV7-2 and TRBJ2-7): GAGVSQSPSNKVTEKGKDVELRCDPISGHTALYWYRQSLGQGLEFLIYFQGNSAPDKSGLPSDRFSAERTGGSVSTLTIQRTQQEDSAVYLCASSSAIAGVSEQYFGPGTRLTVT.

The chain combines TRBV12-5 with TRBJ1-1; 8 bases are a match to TRBD1. The CDR3 has 18 residues. CDR1 and CDR2 (germline): LGHNT, FRNRAP. The V gene end was trimmed by 7 bases and the J gene end by 3 bases; junction bases not matched to a gene: 19. DNA for the CDR3: TGTGCTAGTGCCTCGAGGGGGACAGGCGGAATGGTAGACACTGAAGCTTTCTTT. Translation: CASASRGTGGMVDTEAFF.

This chain connects TRBV29-1 to TRBJ2-7, with 11 nucleotides matching TRBD2. V trimming: 3 bases; J trimming: 3 bases; junction bases outside the gene matches: 4. The CDR3 sequence is 14 residues long. Germline V lookup: CDR1 SQVTM, CDR2 ANQGSEA. This chain's CDR3 is CSVEGGTSGYEQYF. In DNA, the CDR3 is TGCAGCGTTGAGGGAGGGACTAGCGGCTACGAGCAGTACTTC.

The V call is TRBV30, the J call TRBJ1-2, with 8 bases fitting TRBD1. Per germline, CDR1 GTSNPN and CDR2 SVGIG (reference sequence). The CDR3 consists of 14 residues. J gave up 3 bases and V 5 bases, and 8 bases lay outside the gene matches. CDR3 nucleotides: TGTGCCTGGGCCGGGACAGGCAACCACTATGGCTACACCTTC. Protein sequence: CAWAGTGNHYGYTF.

V and J are TRBV7-3 and TRBJ2-5; D remains ambiguous. Trimming took off 1 base at V and 3 bases at J, with 18 bases between the two ends. The CDR3 sequence is 17 residues long. CDR1 is SGHTA, CDR2 FQGTGA, per germline. This CDR3 reads CASSLSPGVSEKETQYF. Here the CDR3 DNA reads TGTGCCAGCAGCTTAAGTCCCGGTGTATCGGAGAAAGAGACCCAGTACTTC.

This clone was found a few times. V usage is TRBV10-3 and J usage is TRBJ2-5, with TRBD1 as a possible D gene (5 bases). The CDR3 loop spans 19 amino acids. The V end was cut by 5 bases, the J end by 2 bases, with 27 bases between. The germline V gene encodes CDR1 ENHRY and CDR2 SYGVKD. CDR3 residues: CAISSFSDGATHEQETQYF. The CDR3 nucleotides read TGTGCCATCAGTTCCTTTTCTGATGGGGCGACGCACGAGCAAGAGACCCAGTACTTC.

The chain couples TRBV30 to TRBJ2-3; unclear D gene. Trimming stripped 2 bases from V and 2 bases from J, with 8 bases between. The CDR3 loop spans 13 amino acids. Germline values: CDR1 GTSNPN, CDR2 SVGIG (reference sequence). The CDR3 protein is CAWSPNPTDTQYF. The CDR3 nucleotides are TGTGCCTGGAGTCCTAACCCCACAGATACGCAGTATTTT.

The chain combines TRBV7-8 with TRBJ2-7; TRBD1 matches at 8 bases. Per the germline V gene, CDR1 is SGHVS and CDR2 is FQNEAQ. The CDR3 is 15 amino acids. J lost 4 bases, V lost 5 bases, and 10 bases had no gene match. The CDR3, as DNA: TGTGCCAGCAGCGCGAGTCCCGGACAGGGTTACGAGCAGTACTTC. Translation: CASSASPGQGYEQYF.

The chain has TRBV27 and TRBJ1-2; no clear D gene. The CDR3 loop spans 14 amino acids. Germline assignment: CDR1 MNHEY and CDR2 SMNVEV (reference sequence). Trimming took 8 bases from V and 8 from J, leaving 21 bases between them. This CDR3 reads CASLLEGSRGGYTF. Here the CDR3 DNA reads TGTGCCAGCCTTCTCGAAGGGTCCCGCGGGGGCTACACCTTC.